These 27 T cell receptor beta chains originate from one sample sequenced in a study of blood T cells in healthy people across ages. Then a second PCR, running about 7 to 11 cycles, was carried out with a sample-barcoded 5' primer and a J-beta primer mix. MiXCR was run by TCRdb on the 5' RACE reads, yielding one entry per CDR3 protein. The sample consists of around 1.1 million distinct CDR3 sequences, roughly two fifths of them appearing once. Sequenced input: blood. These receptors were obtained from a man between 18 and 29 years old in good health.

For the CDR3, the DNA is TGCGCCAGCAGCTGGGGACAGGGGCCTGGCGAGCAGTACTTC. Translating gives CASSWGQGPGEQYF. This chain joins TRBV5-1 and TRBJ2-5; 10 nucleotides align to TRBD1. The J call is in doubt because the DNA end fits TRBJ2-7 better. Germline V gives CDR1 SGHRS, CDR2 YFSETQ. This CDR3 region has 14 residues.

This chain connects TRBV7-6 to TRBJ1-3; D is unclear. Germline assignment: CDR1 SGHVS and CDR2 FNYEAQ. This CDR3 spans 16 amino acids. V gave up 4 bases and J gave up 4 bases, with 17 bases separating them. The CDR3 sequence is CASSSTPFTPGNTIYF. CDR3 DNA: TGTGCCAGCAGCTCCACACCCTTTACCCCGGGAAACACCATATATTTT.

The V call is TRBV12-3 or TRBV12-4, the J call TRBJ1-1; the D gene is possibly TRBD1 (5 bases). The length of the CDR3 is 16 residues. V shed 6 bases and J shed 1 base, with 18 bases lying between them. CDR3 sequence reads: CASSLDGARWNTEAFF. The CDR3 DNA follows: TGTGCCAGCAGCCTTGACGGGGCCAGATGGAACACTGAAGCTTTCTTT.

This chain links TRBV20-1 with TRBJ1-5; perhaps TRBD1 as D (6 bases). The V end was cut by 3 bases, the J end by 0 bases, with 15 bases between. The CDR3 has 16 amino acids. From germline, CDR1 is DFQATT and CDR2 SNEGSKA (reference sequence). The CDR3 here is CSARMGHEYSNQPQHF. The CDR3 coding sequence is TGCAGTGCTAGGATGGGACACGAATATAGCAATCAGCCCCAGCATTTT.

This chain uses TRBV7-8 with TRBJ2-7; D remains unclear. The CDR3 covers 14 residues. CDR1 is SGHVS, CDR2 FQNEAQ, per germline. The V end lost 5 bases, the J end lost 2 bases, and 13 bases lay between the germline ends. The CDR3 sequence is CASSPQDGAYEQYF. The CDR3 DNA follows: TGTGCCAGCAGCCCCCAGGACGGAGCCTACGAGCAGTACTTC.

This clonotype was counted a few times. The chain couples TRBV13 to TRBJ1-6; the D gene is possibly TRBD1 (6 bases). Trimming stripped 7 bases from V and 6 bases from J, with 19 bases between. The CDR3 is 16 amino acids. Germline V gene data show CDR1 as PRHDT and CDR2 as FYEKMQ (reference sequence). CDR3 DNA: TGTGCCAGCAACACGAACCCAGGGACACCTAATTCACCCCTCCACTTT. Amino acids: CASNTNPGTPNSPLHF. The whole variable domain, filled in from reference TRBV13 and TRBJ1-6, reads AAGVIQSPRHLIKEKRETATLKCYPIPRHDTVYWYQQGPGQDPQFLISFYEKMQSDKGSIPDRFSAQQFSDYHSELNMSSLELGDSALYFCASNTNPGTPNSPLHFGNGTRLTVT.

The chain uses TRBV4-1 and TRBJ2-7, with D perhaps matching TRBD1 (6 bases). The CDR3 contains 18 residues. Germline V gene lookup returns CDR1 MGHRA and CDR2 YSYEKL. Trimming pared 4 bases from V and 1 base from J, leaving 23 bases between. The CDR3 here is CASSLRAPDSHTSYEQYF. The CDR3 nucleotides read TGCGCCAGCAGCCTTCGAGCCCCGGACAGTCACACTTCCTACGAGCAGTACTTC.

This chain joins TRBV7-8 and TRBJ2-1; the match to TRBD2 covers 8 bases. With V trimmed by 8 bases and J by 5 bases, 14 bases remained unmatched. Germline-derived CDR1 and CDR2 are SGHVS and FQNEAQ. The CDR3 runs 16 residues. The chain's CDR3 is CASLKRGTRRNNEQFF. CDR3 nucleotides: TGTGCCAGCCTTAAAAGGGGGACTAGGAGAAACAATGAGCAGTTCTTC. Complete variable domain (other parts from reference TRBV7-8 and TRBJ2-1): GAGVSQSPRYKVAKRGQDVALRCDPISGHVSLFWYQQALGQGPEFLTYFQNEAQLDKSGLPSDRFFAERPEGSVSTLKIQRTQQEDSAVYLCASLKRGTRRNNEQFFGPGTRLTVL.

This clonotype was seen only a few times. The CDR3 DNA reads TGCGCCAGCAGCTTGGAGGACGTTTACTATGGCTACACCTTC. Translation: CASSLEDVYYGYTF. The rearrangement uses TRBV5-1 and TRBJ1-2, with unresolved D. Looked up from germline, CDR1 is SGHRS and CDR2 is YFSETQ. V gave up 0 bases and J gave up 3 bases, with 9 bases separating them. The CDR3 runs 14 residues.

This clonotype was seen many times. The chain couples TRBV5-1 to TRBJ2-1; unclear D gene. There are 13 residues in the CDR3. CDR1 is SGHRS and CDR2 is YFSETQ in the germline V gene. V was trimmed by 4 bases and J by 4 bases, leaving 9 bases between them. Written as DNA, the CDR3 is TGCGCCAGCAGCCAGGAGTTATACAATGAGCAGTTCTTC. Its protein product is CASSQELYNEQFF.

In this sample, this clonotype turned up a few times. The V and J genes are TRBV6-2 or TRBV6-3 and TRBJ1-1; D ambiguous. Trimming cost V 6 bases and J 1 base, with 9 bases left between them. Germline V gene data show CDR1 as MNHEY and CDR2 as SVGEGT. This CDR3 has 13 residues. The CDR3 loop is CASRPDGNTEAFF. In DNA, the CDR3 is TGTGCCAGCAGACCGGACGGGAACACTGAAGCTTTCTTT.

The chain combines TRBV7-6 with TRBJ2-7; a possible D gene is TRBD2 (6 bases). Germline-derived CDR1 and CDR2 are SGHVS and FNYEAQ. V lost 5 bases and J lost 2, with 16 bases in between. CDR3 length: 15 residues. CDR3 bases: TGTGCCAGCAGCGGGGACTTTGGGAGTACCTACGAGCAGTACTTC. Translation: CASSGDFGSTYEQYF.

This clonotype was detected only a few times. The chain uses TRBV12-3 or TRBV12-4 and TRBJ1-5; no firm D call. CDR3 size: 13 residues. Trimming took off 1 base at V and 6 bases at J, with 7 bases between the two ends. The CDR3 protein is CASSLVGFQPQHF. In nucleotides, the CDR3 is TGTGCCAGCAGTTTAGTGGGGTTTCAGCCCCAGCATTTT.

The chain links TRBV29-1 to TRBJ1-4; the D gene is possibly TRBD1 (5 bases). Trimming stripped 7 bases from V and 11 bases from J, with 14 bases between. The CDR3 covers 11 residues. CDR1 and CDR2 from the germline V gene are SQVTM and ANQGSEA. CDR3 in amino acids: CSAGAPGKLFF. CDR3 nucleotide sequence: TGCAGCGCCGGGGCCCCGGGGAAACTGTTTTTT.

The gene calls are TRBV12-3 or TRBV12-4 and TRBJ2-3, with 7 bases matching TRBD1. The trim removed 3 bases at V and 4 bases at J, leaving 4 bases unmatched. The CDR3 covers 14 residues. Here the CDR3 reads CASSFGRGSDTQYF. CDR3 in DNA: TGTGCCAGCAGTTTTGGCAGGGGGTCAGATACGCAGTATTTT.

The V and J genes are TRBV7-9 and TRBJ1-6, with 9 positions matching TRBD1. The CDR3 contains 17 residues. Germline V CDR1 and CDR2: SEHNR, FQNEAQ (reference sequence). The junction had 8 bases not matched to a gene; V was cut back by 3 bases and J by 5 bases. The CDR3 spells CASSFYFRTGDNSPLHF. The DNA of the CDR3 is TGTGCCAGCAGCTTTTATTTCAGGACAGGGGATAATTCACCCCTCCACTTT.

The chain joins TRBV3-1 to TRBJ1-2; D call uncertain. Germline lookup yields CDR1 LGHDT and CDR2 YNNKEL (reference sequence). V was trimmed by 1 base and J by 6 bases, leaving 9 bases between them. The CDR3 loop spans 13 amino acids. The CDR3 coding sequence is TGTGCCAGCAGCCAAGGGAGCTTGAATGGCTACACCTTC. Residues: CASSQGSLNGYTF.

CDR3 nucleotides: TGTGCCAGCAGTCGGGACACCCTTTACGAGCAGTACTTC. Translation: CASSRDTLYEQYF. This chain connects TRBV6-2 or TRBV6-3 to TRBJ2-7; tentatively, D is TRBD1 (6 bases). The CDR3 consists of 13 residues. Germline V CDR1 and CDR2: MNHEY, SVGEGT. V was shortened by 5 bases and J by 4 bases, with 12 bases between the two germline ends.

This chain uses TRBV4-1 with TRBJ1-5; unclear D gene. The length of the CDR3 is 16 residues. CDR1 is MGHRA and CDR2 is YSYEKL in the germline V gene. The V gene lost 0 bases and the J gene lost 0 bases, with 9 bases spanning the gap. The CDR3 is CASSQDESVSNQPQHF. CDR3 bases: TGCGCCAGCAGCCAAGACGAGTCAGTTAGCAATCAGCCCCAGCATTTT.

In this sample, this clonotype turned up a few times. This chain connects TRBV7-8 to TRBJ2-7; TRBD1 aligns across 7 bases. The V segment lost 1 base and the J segment 1 base; nucleotides outside the gene matches: 4. This CDR3 has 15 residues. Germline CDR1 is SGHVS and CDR2 is FQNEAQ. CDR3 in amino acids: CASSLGDSDSYEQYF. The CDR3 bases are TGTGCCAGCAGCTTAGGGGACAGTGATTCCTACGAGCAGTACTTC.

The V call is TRBV5-1, the J call TRBJ1-2; no definite D call. CDR1 is SGHRS and CDR2 is YFSETQ in the germline V gene. This CDR3 comprises 13 residues. V was shortened by 0 bases and J by 6 bases, with 9 bases between the two germline ends. For the CDR3, the DNA is TGCGCCAGCAGCTTGGAATTTGGGGATGGCTACACCTTC. It specifies CASSLEFGDGYTF.

In its sample, this clonotype was seen many times. The chain is built from TRBV12-3 or TRBV12-4 and TRBJ2-1, with 7 bases aligning to TRBD1. Trimming removed 7 bases from V and 6 bases from J; junction bases left unmatched: 6. The CDR3 consists of 13 residues. CDR3 sequence: CASILDRSNEQFF. In DNA, the CDR3 is TGTGCCAGCATCTTGGACAGGAGCAATGAGCAGTTCTTC.

This rearrangement joins TRBV15 to TRBJ2-7, with TRBD2 as a possible D gene (5 bases). Per germline, CDR1 LNHNV and CDR2 YYDKDF (reference sequence). The V and J ends lost 0 bases and 11 bases respectively, with 14 bases between them. The CDR3 totals 13 residues. The CDR3 DNA reads TGTGCCACCAGCAGAGATGGAATATTCGGGAAGTACTTC. It translates to CATSRDGIFGKYF.

The V and J genes are TRBV15 and TRBJ1-5; unclear D gene. This CDR3 comprises 15 residues. CDR1 and CDR2 from the germline V gene are LNHNV and YYDKDF (reference sequence). V lost 4 bases and J lost 1, with 11 bases in between. The CDR3 bases are TGTGCCACCAGCACTAGCGACGGGAGCAATCAGCCCCAGCATTTT. It encodes CATSTSDGSNQPQHF.

This clonotype has just a few counts. V is TRBV20-1 and J is TRBJ1-2; D call uncertain. The CDR3 totals 14 residues. The germline V gene encodes CDR1 DFQATT and CDR2 SNEGSKA (reference sequence). Trimming shortened V by 0 bases and J by 5 bases, and 13 bases separated the two germline ends. The CDR3 DNA reads as TGCAGTGCTAGAGATGAAGCTGCCTTTTATGGCTACACCTTC. It is translated as CSARDEAAFYGYTF.

The chain is built from TRBV20-1 and TRBJ2-7; possibly TRBD1 for D (5 bases). The CDR3 contains 12 residues. V lost 3 bases to trimming and J lost 1 base, with 7 bases between them. Germline V CDR1 and CDR2: DFQATT, SNEGSKA (reference sequence). CDR3 coding DNA: TGCAGTGCTAGTCGACAGTCCTACGAGCAGTACTTC. Its protein is CSASRQSYEQYF.

This clonotype has only a few counts. This chain links TRBV4-3 with TRBJ2-1; 7 bases line up with TRBD1. The CDR3 is made up of 17 amino acids. V shed 9 bases and J 2 bases; nucleotides not matched to a gene: 16. Germline V gives CDR1 LGHNA, CDR2 YSLEER. The CDR3 loop is CASLLCIRQGAYNEQFF. The CDR3 DNA sequence: TGCGCCAGTCTCTTATGTATCCGGCAGGGGGCCTACAATGAGCAGTTCTTC.